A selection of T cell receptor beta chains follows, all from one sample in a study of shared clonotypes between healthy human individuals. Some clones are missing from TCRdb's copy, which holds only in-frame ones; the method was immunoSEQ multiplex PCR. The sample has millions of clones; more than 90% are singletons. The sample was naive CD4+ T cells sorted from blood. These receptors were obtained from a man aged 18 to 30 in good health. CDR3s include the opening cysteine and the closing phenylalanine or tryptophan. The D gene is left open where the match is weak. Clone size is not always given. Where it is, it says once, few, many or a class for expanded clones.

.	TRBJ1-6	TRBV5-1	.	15	CASSLEPGVNSPLHF	TGCGCCAGCAGCTTGGAGCCGGGGGTTAATTCACCCCTCCACTTT
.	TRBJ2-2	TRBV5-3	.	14	CARNGSALTGELFF	TGTGCCAGAAACGGGTCGGCTCTCACCGGGGAGCTGTTTTTT
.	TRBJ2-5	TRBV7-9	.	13	CASSRQVQETQYF	TGTGCCAGCAGTCGACAGGTCCAAGAGACCCAGTACTTC
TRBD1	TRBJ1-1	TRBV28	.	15	CASNGDREGDTEAFF	TGTGCCAGCAACGGCGACAGGGAAGGTGACACTGAAGCTTTCTTT
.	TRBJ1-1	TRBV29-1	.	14	CSVTGRPMNTEAFF	TGCAGCGTTACAGGGAGGCCCATGAACACTGAAGCTTTCTTT
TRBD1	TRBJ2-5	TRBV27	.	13	CASRWTGGETQYF	TGTGCCAGCAGGTGGACAGGGGGGGAGACCCAGTACTTC
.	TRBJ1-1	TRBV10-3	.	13	CAISEGPGTEAFF	TGTGCCATCAGTGAAGGTCCAGGGACTGAAGCTTTCTTT
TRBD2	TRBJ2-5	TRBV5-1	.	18	CASSGTSGGTRVGETQYF	TGCGCCAGCTCCGGGACTAGCGGGGGAACCAGGGTGGGAGAGACCCAGTACTTC
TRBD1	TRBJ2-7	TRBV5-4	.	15	CASSLGRDRGYEQYF	TGTGCCAGCAGCTTGGGTCGGGACAGGGGGTACGAGCAGTACTTC
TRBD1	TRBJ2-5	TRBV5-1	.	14	CASSRTGMGETQYF	TGCGCCAGCAGCAGGACAGGGATGGGGGAGACCCAGTACTTC
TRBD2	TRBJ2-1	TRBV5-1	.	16	CASSLARGGQYNEQFF	TGCGCCAGCAGCTTGGCCCGCGGGGGGCAGTACAATGAGCAGTTCTTC
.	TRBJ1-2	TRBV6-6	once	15	CASSYNGGSNYGYTF	TGTGCCAGCAGCTACAACGGAGGGTCTAACTATGGCTACACCTTC
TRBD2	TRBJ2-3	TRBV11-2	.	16	CASSLVGTSVTDTQYF	TGTGCCAGCAGCTTAGTCGGGACTAGCGTCACAGATACGCAGTATTTT
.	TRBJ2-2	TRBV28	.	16	CASSPSRREWPGELFF	TGTGCCAGCAGTCCCTCTAGGCGAGAGTGGCCCGGGGAGCTGTTTTTT
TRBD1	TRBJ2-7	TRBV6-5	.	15	CASSHRDRGGNEQYF	TGTGCCAGCAGTCACCGGGACAGGGGAGGAAACGAGCAGTACTTC
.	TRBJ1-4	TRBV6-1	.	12	CASSNGAEKLFF	TGTGCCAGCAGTAACGGGGCCGAAAAACTGTTTTTT
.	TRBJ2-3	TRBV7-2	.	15	CASSSGALGTDTQYF	TGTGCCAGCAGCTCCGGGGCCCTCGGGACAGATACGCAGTATTTT
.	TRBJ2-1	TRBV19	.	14	CASSIGVPYNEQFF	TGTGCCAGTAGTATAGGAGTCCCCTACAATGAGCAGTTCTTC
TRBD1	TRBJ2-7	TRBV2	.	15	CATQPSGTGSYEQYF	TGTGCCACACAACCCTCCGGGACAGGATCTTACGAGCAGTACTTC
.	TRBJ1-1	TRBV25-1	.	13	CASKQTGNTEAFF	TGTGCCAGCAAGCAGACAGGGAACACTGAAGCTTTCTTT
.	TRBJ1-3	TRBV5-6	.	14	CASSRDSSGNTIYF	TGTGCCAGCAGCCGCGACAGCTCTGGAAACACCATATATTTT
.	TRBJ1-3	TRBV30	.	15	CAWSVSWPSGNTIYF	TGTGCCTGGAGTGTCTCCTGGCCCTCTGGAAACACCATATATTTT